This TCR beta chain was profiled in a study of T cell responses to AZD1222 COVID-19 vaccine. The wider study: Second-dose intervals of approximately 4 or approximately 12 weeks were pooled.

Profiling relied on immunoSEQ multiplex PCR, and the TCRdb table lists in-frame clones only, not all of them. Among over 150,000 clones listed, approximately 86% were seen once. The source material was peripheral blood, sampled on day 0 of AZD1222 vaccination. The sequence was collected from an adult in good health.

CDR3 in amino acids: CASSPPRRPPYNSPLHF. CDR3 DNA: TGTGCCAGCAGCCCCCCTCGTAGACCCCCTTATAATTCACCCCTCCACTTT. This chain joins TRBV7-9 and TRBJ1-6; D not certain. V was trimmed by 5 bases and J by 4 bases, leaving 18 bases between them. This CDR3 spans 17 amino acids. CDR1 and CDR2 (germline): SEHNR, FQNEAQ (reference sequence).